The T cell receptor (beta chain) described here comes from a study of blood T cell repertoires in COVID-19. Sequenced by immunoSEQ multiplex PCR; TCRdb stores in-frame clones only, minus some. The table has about 86,000 clones, around four fifths seen once. V lost 4 bases and J lost 3, with 9 bases in between. The germline V gene has CDR1 KGHSH and CDR2 LQKENI. The CDR3 is made up of 13 amino acids. Source material: peripheral blood. The chain carries TRBV18 and TRBJ1-1; D possibly corresponds to TRBD1 (5 bases). This clonotype was sampled from a woman older than 75 with active or convalescent COVID-19. Here the CDR3 DNA reads TGTGCCAGCTCACGGGGGGGGGACACTGAAGCTTTCTTT. It specifies CASSRGGDTEAFF.